This TCR beta chain stems from a study of T-cell reconstitution after alpha-beta-depleted transplantation in children. TCRbeta library preparation incorporated unique molecular identifiers. Using its own MiXCR run on the PCR reads, TCRdb lists one record per CDR3 protein. The sample lists roughly 340,000 distinct CDR3 sequences, about a sixth seen once, with around 43% in the top ten. Many counts were recorded for this clonotype. Its antigen is undetermined. Germline V CDR1 and CDR2: DFQATT, SNEGSKA (reference sequence). The CDR3 has 13 amino acids. V was shortened by 5 bases and J by 0 bases, with 11 bases between the two germline ends. Notes on the study in general: Some patients' high day-60 TCRbeta diversity was attributed to recipient cells surviving conditioning. Roughly two months post-transplant, alpha-beta T cells reportedly originated from several hundred graft clones that had expanded. At the one-year point after transplant, T-cell counts and TCRbeta diversity were found to come mostly from T cells that had been newly produced.

This specimen consisted of PBMCs, mostly from graft donor cells, obtained 360 days after TCRalphabeta/CD19-depleted stem cell transplant. The rearrangement joins TRBV20-1 to TRBJ2-7; D is possibly TRBD1 (6 bases). The source is a male patient between 2 and 10 years old who had a stem cell transplant for acute lymphoblastic leukemia, so the T cells may come from the graft donor. CDR3 residues: CSAPDRYSYEQYF. CDR3 nucleotide sequence: TGCAGTGCTCCAGACAGGTACTCCTACGAGCAGTACTTC.